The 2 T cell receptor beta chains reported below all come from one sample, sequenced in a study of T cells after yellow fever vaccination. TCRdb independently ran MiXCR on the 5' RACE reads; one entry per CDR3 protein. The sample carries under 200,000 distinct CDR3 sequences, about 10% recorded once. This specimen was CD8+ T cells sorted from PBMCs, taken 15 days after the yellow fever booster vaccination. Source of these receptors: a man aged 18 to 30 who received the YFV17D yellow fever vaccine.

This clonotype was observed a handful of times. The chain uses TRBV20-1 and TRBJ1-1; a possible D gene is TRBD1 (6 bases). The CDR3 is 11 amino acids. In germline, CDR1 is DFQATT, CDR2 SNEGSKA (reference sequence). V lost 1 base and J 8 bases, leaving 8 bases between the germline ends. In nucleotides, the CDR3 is TGCAGTGCTAGAGGGGGACAAGAAGCTTTCTTT. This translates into CSARGGQEAFF.

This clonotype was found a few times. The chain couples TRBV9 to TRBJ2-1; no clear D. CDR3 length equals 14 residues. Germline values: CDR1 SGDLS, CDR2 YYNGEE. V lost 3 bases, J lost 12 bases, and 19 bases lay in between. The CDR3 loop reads CASSERPSTSGQFF. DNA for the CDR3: TGTGCCAGCAGCGAGAGACCCTCTACCTCTGGGCAGTTCTTC.